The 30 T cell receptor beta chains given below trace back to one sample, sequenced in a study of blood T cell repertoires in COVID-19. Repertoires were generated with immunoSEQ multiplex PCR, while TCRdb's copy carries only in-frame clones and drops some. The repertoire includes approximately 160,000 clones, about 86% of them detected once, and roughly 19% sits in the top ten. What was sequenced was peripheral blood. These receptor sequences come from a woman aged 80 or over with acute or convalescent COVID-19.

The DNA of the CDR3 is TGTGCCACCAGTGATTTGCGGCAGGGAGGACAGACCCAGTACTTC. This sequence encodes CATSDLRQGGQTQYF. The genes are TRBV24-1 and TRBJ2-5; maybe TRBD2 (6 bases). Germline loops: CDR1 KGHDR, CDR2 SFDVKD. This CDR3 is 15 amino acids long. V lost 0 bases and J lost 6, with 13 bases in between.

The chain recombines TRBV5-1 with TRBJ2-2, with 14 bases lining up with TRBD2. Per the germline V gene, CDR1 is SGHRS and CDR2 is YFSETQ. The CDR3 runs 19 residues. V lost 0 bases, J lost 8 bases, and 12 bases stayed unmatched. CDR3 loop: CASSLAPWRLAGGLGELFF. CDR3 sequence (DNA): TGCGCCAGCAGCTTGGCCCCCTGGAGACTAGCGGGGGGGCTAGGGGAGCTGTTTTTT.

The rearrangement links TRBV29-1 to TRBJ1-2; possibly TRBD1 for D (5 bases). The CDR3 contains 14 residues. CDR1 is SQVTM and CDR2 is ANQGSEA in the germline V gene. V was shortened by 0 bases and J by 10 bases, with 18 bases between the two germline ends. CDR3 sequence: CSVEEGGARMTYTF. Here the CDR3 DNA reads TGCAGCGTTGAAGAGGGAGGGGCGCGGATGACCTACACCTTC.

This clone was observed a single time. CDR3 in amino acids: CASSLTDSNYGYTF. DNA for the CDR3: TGCGCCAGCAGCTTGACAGATTCTAACTATGGCTACACCTTC. The genes are TRBV5-1 and TRBJ1-2; D gene ambiguous. This CDR3 has 14 residues. The V gene lost 1 base and the J gene lost 0 bases, with 7 bases spanning the gap. Per germline, CDR1 SGHRS and CDR2 YFSETQ.

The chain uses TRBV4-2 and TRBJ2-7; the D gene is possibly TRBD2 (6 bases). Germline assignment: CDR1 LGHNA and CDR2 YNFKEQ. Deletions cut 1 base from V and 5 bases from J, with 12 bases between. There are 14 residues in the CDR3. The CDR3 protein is CASSQGRDLHEQYF. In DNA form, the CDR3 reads TGTGCCAGCAGCCAAGGCCGGGACTTACACGAGCAGTACTTC.

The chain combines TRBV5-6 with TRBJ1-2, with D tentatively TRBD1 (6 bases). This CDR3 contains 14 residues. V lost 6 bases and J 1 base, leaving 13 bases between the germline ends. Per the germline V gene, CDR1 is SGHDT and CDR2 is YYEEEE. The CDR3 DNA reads TGTGCCAGCATTGGCAGGGGCCTTAACTATGGCTACACCTTC. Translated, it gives CASIGRGLNYGYTF.

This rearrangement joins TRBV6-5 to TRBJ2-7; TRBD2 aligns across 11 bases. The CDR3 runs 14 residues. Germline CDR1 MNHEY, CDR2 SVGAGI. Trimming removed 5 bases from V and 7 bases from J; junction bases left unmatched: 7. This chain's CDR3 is CASSRLAGLGEQYF. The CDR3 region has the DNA TGTGCCAGCAGTCGACTAGCGGGACTTGGAGAGCAGTACTTC.

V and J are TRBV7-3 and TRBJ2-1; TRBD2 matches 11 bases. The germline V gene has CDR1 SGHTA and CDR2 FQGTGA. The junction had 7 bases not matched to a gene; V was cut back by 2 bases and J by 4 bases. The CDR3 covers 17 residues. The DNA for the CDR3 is TGTGCCAGCAGCTTAGGTGGGCTAGCGGGGGGTTACAATGAGCAGTTCTTC. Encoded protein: CASSLGGLAGGYNEQFF.

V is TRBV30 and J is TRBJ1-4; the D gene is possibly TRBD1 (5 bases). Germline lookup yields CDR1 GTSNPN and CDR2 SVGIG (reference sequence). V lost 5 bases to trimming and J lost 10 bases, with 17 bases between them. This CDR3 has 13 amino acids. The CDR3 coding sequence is TGTGCCTGGGCCCGGGAGGGGAGGGGAAAACTGTTTTTT. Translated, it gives CAWAREGRGKLFF.

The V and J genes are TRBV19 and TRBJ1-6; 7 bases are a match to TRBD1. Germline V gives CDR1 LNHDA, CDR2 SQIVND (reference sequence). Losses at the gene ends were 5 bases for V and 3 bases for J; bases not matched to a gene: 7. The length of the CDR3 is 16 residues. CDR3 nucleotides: TGTGCCAGTAGTTCCCCGGGGGACAGCTATAATTCACCCCTCCACTTT. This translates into CASSSPGDSYNSPLHF.

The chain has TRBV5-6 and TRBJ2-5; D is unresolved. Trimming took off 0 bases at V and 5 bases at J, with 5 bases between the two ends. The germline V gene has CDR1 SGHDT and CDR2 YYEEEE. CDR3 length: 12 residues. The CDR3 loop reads CASSLGRETQYF. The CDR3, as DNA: TGTGCCAGCAGCTTGGGTCGGGAGACCCAGTACTTC. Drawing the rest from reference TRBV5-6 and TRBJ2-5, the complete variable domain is DAGVTQSPTHLIKTRGQQVTLRCSPKSGHDTVSWYQQALGQGPQFIFQYYEEEERQRGNFPDRFSGHQFPNYSSELNVNALLLGDSALYLCASSLGRETQYFGPGTRLLVL.

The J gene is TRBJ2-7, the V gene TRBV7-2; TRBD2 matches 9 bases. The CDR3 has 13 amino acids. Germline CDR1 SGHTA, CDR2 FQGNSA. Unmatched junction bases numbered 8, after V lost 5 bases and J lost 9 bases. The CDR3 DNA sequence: TGTGCCAGCAGCCAAGTAGCGGGACTAGCGCAGTACTTC. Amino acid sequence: CASSQVAGLAQYF.

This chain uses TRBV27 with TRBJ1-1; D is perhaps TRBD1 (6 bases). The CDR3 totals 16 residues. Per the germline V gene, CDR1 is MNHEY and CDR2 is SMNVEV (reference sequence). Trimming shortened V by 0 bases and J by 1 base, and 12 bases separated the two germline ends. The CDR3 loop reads CASSLSRQAGNTEAFF. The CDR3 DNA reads TGTGCCAGCAGTTTATCCCGACAGGCAGGGAACACTGAAGCTTTCTTT.

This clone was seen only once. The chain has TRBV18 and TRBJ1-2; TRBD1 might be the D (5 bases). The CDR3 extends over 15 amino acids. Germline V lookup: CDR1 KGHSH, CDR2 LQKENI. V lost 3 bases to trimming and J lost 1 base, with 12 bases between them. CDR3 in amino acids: CASSPGVQDNYGYTF. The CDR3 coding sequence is TGTGCCAGCTCACCCGGCGTACAGGATAACTATGGCTACACCTTC.

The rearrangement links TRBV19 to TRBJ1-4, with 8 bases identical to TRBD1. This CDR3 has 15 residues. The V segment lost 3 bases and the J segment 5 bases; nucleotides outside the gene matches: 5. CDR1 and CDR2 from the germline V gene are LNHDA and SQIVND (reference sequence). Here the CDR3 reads CASSMGTGANEKLFF. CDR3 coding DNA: TGTGCCAGTAGTATGGGGACAGGTGCCAATGAAAAACTGTTTTTT.

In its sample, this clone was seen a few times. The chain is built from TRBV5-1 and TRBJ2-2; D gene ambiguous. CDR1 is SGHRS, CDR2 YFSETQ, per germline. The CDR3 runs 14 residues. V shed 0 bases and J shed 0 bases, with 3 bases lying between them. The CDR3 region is CASSLDTNTGELFF. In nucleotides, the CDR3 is TGCGCCAGCAGCTTGGATACGAACACCGGGGAGCTGTTTTTT.

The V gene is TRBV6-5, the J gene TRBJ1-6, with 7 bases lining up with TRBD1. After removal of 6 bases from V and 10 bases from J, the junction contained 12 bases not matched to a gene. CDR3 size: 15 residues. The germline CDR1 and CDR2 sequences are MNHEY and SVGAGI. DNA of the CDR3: TGTGCCAGCAGCGACCCGACAGGGAGAGGCTCACCCCTCCACTTT. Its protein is CASSDPTGRGSPLHF.

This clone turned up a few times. The CDR3 DNA reads TGTGCCAGTAGTTATACAGGGGTGGGTCAGCCCCAGCATTTT. It specifies CASSYTGVGQPQHF. The chain is built from TRBV19 and TRBJ1-5, with TRBD1 identical over 7 bases. The germline V gene encodes CDR1 LNHDA and CDR2 SQIVND (reference sequence). The CDR3 spans 14 residues. J was trimmed by 6 bases and V by 5 bases; bases with no gene match: 7.

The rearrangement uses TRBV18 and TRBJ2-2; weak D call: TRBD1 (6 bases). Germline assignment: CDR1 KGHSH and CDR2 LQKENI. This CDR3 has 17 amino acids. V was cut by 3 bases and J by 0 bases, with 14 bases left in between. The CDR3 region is CASSPQRRTANTGELFF. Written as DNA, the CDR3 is TGTGCCAGCTCACCTCAACGAAGGACAGCGAACACCGGGGAGCTGTTTTTT. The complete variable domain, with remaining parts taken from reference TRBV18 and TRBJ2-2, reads NAGVMQNPRHLVRRRGQEARLRCSPMKGHSHVYWYRQLPEEGLKFMVYLQKENIIDESGMPKERFSAEFPKEGPSILRIQQVVRGDSAAYFCASSPQRRTANTGELFFGEGSRLTVL.

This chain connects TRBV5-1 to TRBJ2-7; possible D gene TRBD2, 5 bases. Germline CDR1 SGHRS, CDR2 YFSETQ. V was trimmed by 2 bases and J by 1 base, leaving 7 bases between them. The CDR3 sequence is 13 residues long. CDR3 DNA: TGCGCCAGCAGCTTAGCGGAATCCTACGAGCAGTACTTC. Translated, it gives CASSLAESYEQYF. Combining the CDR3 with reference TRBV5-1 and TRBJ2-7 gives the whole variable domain KAGVTQTPRYLIKTRGQQVTLSCSPISGHRSVSWYQQTPGQGLQFLFEYFSETQRNKGNFPGRFSGRQFSNSRSEMNVSTLELGDSALYLCASSLAESYEQYFGPGTRLTVT.

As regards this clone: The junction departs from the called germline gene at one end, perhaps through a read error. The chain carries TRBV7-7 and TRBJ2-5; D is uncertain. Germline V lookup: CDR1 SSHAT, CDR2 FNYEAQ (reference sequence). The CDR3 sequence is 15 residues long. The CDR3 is CASSLGSQNQETQYF. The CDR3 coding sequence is TGTGCTAGCAGCTTAGGTTCCCAAAACCAAGAGACCCAGTACTTC.

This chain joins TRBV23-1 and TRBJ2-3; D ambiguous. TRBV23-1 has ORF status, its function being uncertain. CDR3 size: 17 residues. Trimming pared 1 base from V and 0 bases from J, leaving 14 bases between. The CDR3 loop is CASSQYSPSPSTDTQYF. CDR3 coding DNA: TGCGCCAGCAGTCAATATTCTCCAAGCCCTAGCACAGATACGCAGTATTTT.

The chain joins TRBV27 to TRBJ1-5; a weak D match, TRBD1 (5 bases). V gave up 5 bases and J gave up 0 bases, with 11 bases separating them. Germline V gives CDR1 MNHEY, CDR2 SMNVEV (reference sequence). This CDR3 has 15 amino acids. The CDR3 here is CASSETAYSNQPQHF. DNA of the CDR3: TGTGCCAGCAGTGAGACAGCTTATAGCAATCAGCCCCAGCATTTT.

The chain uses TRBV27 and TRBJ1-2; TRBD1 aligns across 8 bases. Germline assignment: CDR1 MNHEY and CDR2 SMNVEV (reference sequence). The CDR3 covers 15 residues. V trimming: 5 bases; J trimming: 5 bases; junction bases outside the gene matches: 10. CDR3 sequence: CASSKLDRGRYGYTF. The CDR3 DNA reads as TGTGCCAGCAGTAAACTAGACAGGGGAAGATATGGCTACACCTTC.

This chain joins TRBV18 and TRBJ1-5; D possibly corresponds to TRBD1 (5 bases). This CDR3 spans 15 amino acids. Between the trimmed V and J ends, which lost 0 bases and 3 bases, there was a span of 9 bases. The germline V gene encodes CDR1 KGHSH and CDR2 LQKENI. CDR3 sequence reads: CASSPPVGDNQPQHF. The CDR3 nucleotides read TGTGCCAGCTCACCACCCGTAGGGGACAATCAGCCCCAGCATTTT.

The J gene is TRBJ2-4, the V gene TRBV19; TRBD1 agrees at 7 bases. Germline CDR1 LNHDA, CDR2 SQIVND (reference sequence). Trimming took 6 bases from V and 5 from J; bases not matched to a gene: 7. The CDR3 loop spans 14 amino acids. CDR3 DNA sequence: TGTGCCAGTAGATGGGACAGCAAGGAAAACATTCAGTACTTC. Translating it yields CASRWDSKENIQYF.

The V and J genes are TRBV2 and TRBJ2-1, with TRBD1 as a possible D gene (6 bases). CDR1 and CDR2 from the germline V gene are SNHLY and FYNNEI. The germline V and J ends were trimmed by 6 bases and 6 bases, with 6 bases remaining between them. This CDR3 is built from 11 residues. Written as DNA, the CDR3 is TGTGCCAGCAGAGGGGGCAATGAGCAGTTCTTC. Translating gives CASRGGNEQFF.

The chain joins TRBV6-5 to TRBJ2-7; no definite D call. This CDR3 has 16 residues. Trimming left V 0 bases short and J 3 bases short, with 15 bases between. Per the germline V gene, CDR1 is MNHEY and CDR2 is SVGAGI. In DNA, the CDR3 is TGTGCCAGCAGTTACTCGAGCTCGGTCCCCATCTACGAGCAGTACTTC. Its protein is CASSYSSSVPIYEQYF.

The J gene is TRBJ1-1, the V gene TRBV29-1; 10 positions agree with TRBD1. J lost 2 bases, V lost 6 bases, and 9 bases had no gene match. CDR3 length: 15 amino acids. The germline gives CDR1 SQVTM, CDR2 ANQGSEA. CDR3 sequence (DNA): TGCAGCGTCCGACAGGGGGCAATCGAAAACACTGAAGCTTTCTTT. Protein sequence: CSVRQGAIENTEAFF.

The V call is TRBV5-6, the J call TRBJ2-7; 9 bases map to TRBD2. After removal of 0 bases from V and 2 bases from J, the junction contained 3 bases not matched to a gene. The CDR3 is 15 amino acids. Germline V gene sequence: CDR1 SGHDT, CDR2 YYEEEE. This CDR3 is CASSLETSGAYEQYF. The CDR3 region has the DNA TGTGCCAGCAGCTTGGAGACTAGCGGCGCCTACGAGCAGTACTTC.